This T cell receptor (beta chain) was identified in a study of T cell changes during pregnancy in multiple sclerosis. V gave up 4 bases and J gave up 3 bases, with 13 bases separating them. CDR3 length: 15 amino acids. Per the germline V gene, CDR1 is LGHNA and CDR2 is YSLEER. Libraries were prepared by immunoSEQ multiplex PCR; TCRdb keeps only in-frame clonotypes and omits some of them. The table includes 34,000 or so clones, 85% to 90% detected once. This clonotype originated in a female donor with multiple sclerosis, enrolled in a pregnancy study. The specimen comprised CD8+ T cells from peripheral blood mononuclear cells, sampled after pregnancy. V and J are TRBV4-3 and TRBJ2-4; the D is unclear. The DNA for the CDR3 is TGCGCCAGCAGCCGTGTGTTGAGCCACAAAAACATTCAGTACTTC. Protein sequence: CASSRVLSHKNIQYF.